The 17 T cell receptor beta chains below all came from one sample that was sequenced in a study of blood T cells in healthy people across ages. The use of a sample-barcoded 5' primer and a J-beta primer mix characterized a second PCR of roughly 6 to 12 cycles. TCRdb reprocessed the 5' RACE reads via MiXCR and lists one record per CDR3 protein. Of about 1.8 million distinct CDR3 sequences listed, 49% were seen once; the top ten hold approximately 2%. Sequencing was performed on blood. The receptor source for this set is a woman between 40 and 55 years old in good health.

This clonotype has a handful of counts. CDR3 sequence (DNA): TGTGCCAGCAGTAGCCGACTAGCGGGGGGTCCGAGCTCCTACGAGCAGTACTTC. Its protein product is CASSSRLAGGPSSYEQYF. V usage is TRBV13 and J usage is TRBJ2-7; TRBD2 aligns across 13 bases. CDR3 length: 18 amino acids. The ends lost 6 bases at V and 0 bases at J; junction bases unmatched: 11. The germline V gene has CDR1 PRHDT and CDR2 FYEKMQ (reference sequence).

There are a few counts of this clonotype. The chain is built from TRBV18 and TRBJ2-3; a possible D gene is TRBD2 (6 bases). Trimming stripped 3 bases from V and 6 bases from J, with 16 bases between. The CDR3 is 15 amino acids. Germline CDR1 and CDR2: KGHSH and LQKENI. CDR3 DNA: TGTGCCAGCTCACCCGGGACGGGAGAGTGGGATACGCAGTATTTT. Translating it yields CASSPGTGEWDTQYF.

V usage is TRBV7-2 and J usage is TRBJ2-6; 7 bases fit TRBD2. The CDR3 spans 12 residues. Germline assignment: CDR1 SGHTA and CDR2 FQGNSA. Losses at the gene ends were 4 bases for V and 15 bases for J; bases not matched to a gene: 6. The CDR3 loop reads CASSSRGDALTF. CDR3 nucleotide sequence: TGTGCCAGCAGCTCCCGGGGGGACGCCCTGACTTTC.

This clonotype was seen only a few times. The rearrangement uses TRBV7-8 and TRBJ2-7; D is perhaps TRBD2 (5 bases). There are 17 residues in the CDR3. The germline V gene encodes CDR1 SGHVS and CDR2 FQNEAQ. V was trimmed by 1 base and J by 1 base, leaving 17 bases between them. The CDR3 spells CASSLDRGGWRSYEQYF. The CDR3 nucleotides read TGTGCCAGCAGCTTAGACCGAGGCGGGTGGCGGTCCTACGAGCAGTACTTC.

The chain uses TRBV12-1 and TRBJ2-1; the D call in the table, TRBD2, was not verified against the DNA. TRBV12-1 is noted as a pseudogene. The CDR3 length is 20 residues. The DNA of the CDR3 is TGTGCCAGCAGCTTTGGTTCGGCTAGCGGGGGGGCGGGATACCCAAATGAGCAGTTCTTC. Protein sequence: CASSFGSASGGAGYPNEQFF.

The chain employs TRBV10-3 and TRBJ1-2, with D hard to call. The germline V gene encodes CDR1 ENHRY and CDR2 SYGVKD. Trimming pared 10 bases from V and 7 bases from J, leaving 16 bases between. This CDR3 spans 12 amino acids. The CDR3, as DNA: TGTGCCACCGATGGGGAGTTTGGTGGCTACACCTTC. The encoded protein is CATDGEFGGYTF.

This chain links TRBV27 with TRBJ2-7; D is unresolved. The CDR3 has 15 amino acids. V lost 5 bases and J lost 2, with 16 bases in between. Per the germline V gene, CDR1 is MNHEY and CDR2 is SMNVEV (reference sequence). CDR3 protein: CASSPYFVPTYEQYF. The CDR3 nucleotides are TGTGCCAGCAGTCCCTATTTCGTTCCCACCTACGAGCAGTACTTC.

The chain recombines TRBV7-9 with TRBJ1-2, with a possible D match to TRBD1 (6 bases). The V gene's germline CDR1 is SEHNR and CDR2 FQNEAQ (reference sequence). V was shortened by 2 bases and J by 5 bases, with 12 bases between the two germline ends. CDR3 length: 14 amino acids. Here the CDR3 reads CASSLCRGDYGYTF. Here the CDR3 DNA reads TGTGCCAGCAGCTTATGCAGGGGAGATTATGGCTACACCTTC.

This clonotype was seen more than once but under ten times. This sequence joins TRBV5-1 and TRBJ2-1; D possibly corresponds to TRBD2 (6 bases). The germline V gene encodes CDR1 SGHRS and CDR2 YFSETQ. V lost 0 bases and J lost 3, with 7 bases in between. The CDR3 runs 14 residues. Here the CDR3 reads CASSLGDFYNEQFF. The CDR3 DNA follows: TGCGCCAGCAGCTTGGGGGACTTCTACAATGAGCAGTTCTTC.

The CDR3 DNA sequence: TGTGCCAGCAGGCCCTTAGGACTCCACGAGCAGTACTTC. This translates into CASRPLGLHEQYF. The genes are TRBV6-2 or TRBV6-3 and TRBJ2-7; weak D call: TRBD2 (5 bases). Between the trimmed V and J ends, which lost 6 bases and 5 bases, there was a span of 14 bases. The CDR3 is 13 residues long. CDR1 is MNHEY, CDR2 SVGEGT, per germline.

Note on this clonotype: A much larger clone lies a single base off, so this may be a read error. The rearrangement links TRBV7-2 to TRBJ2-3, with 7 bases that match TRBD2. Losses at the gene ends were 0 bases for V and 0 bases for J; bases not matched to a gene: 3. CDR1 SGHTA and CDR2 FQGNSA come from the germline V gene. The length of the CDR3 is 16 residues. The CDR3 sequence: CASSLAARGSTDTQYF. In DNA, the CDR3 is TGTGCCAGCAGCTTAGCGGCGCGGGGGAGCACAGATACGCAGTATTTT.

This clonotype was found once. Relative to the germline gene, one junction end is altered; a read error may explain this. The gene calls are TRBV20-1 and TRBJ2-5; 12 bases are a match to TRBD2. The V gene's germline CDR1 is DFQATT and CDR2 SNEGSKA (reference sequence). This CDR3 is built from 14 residues. The CDR3 here is CRARLAGEQETQYF. CDR3 nucleotide sequence: TGCCGTGCGCGACTAGCGGGGGAACAAGAGACCCAGTACTTC.

This clonotype was detected only once. The V and J genes are TRBV20-1 and TRBJ1-2; D call uncertain. Germline V lookup: CDR1 DFQATT, CDR2 SNEGSKA (reference sequence). The germline V and J ends were trimmed by 1 base and 10 bases, with 13 bases remaining between them. CDR3 size: 12 residues. The CDR3 sequence: CSARVRGTNYTF. CDR3 DNA sequence: TGCAGTGCTAGAGTGCGGGGAACGAACTACACCTTC.

J is TRBJ2-7 and V is TRBV6-2 or TRBV6-3, with a possible D match to TRBD1 (6 bases). This CDR3 is 16 amino acids long. Germline values: CDR1 MNHEY, CDR2 SVGEGT. V was clipped by 5 bases and J by 6 bases, with 23 bases between them. As DNA, the CDR3 is TGTGCCAGCAGTAAAAACCTGAGGGCAGGGGCGCCCGAGCAGTACTTC. Its translation: CASSKNLRAGAPEQYF.

The chain carries TRBV20-1 and TRBJ1-5, with D perhaps TRBD1 (6 bases). This CDR3 contains 15 residues. Germline CDR1 DFQATT, CDR2 SNEGSKA (reference sequence). The ends were cut back, 1 base at V and 5 bases at J, with 15 bases in the middle. DNA of the CDR3: TGCAGTGCTAGAGGGGCGACAGGCTGGGATCAGCCCCAGCATTTT. This codes for CSARGATGWDQPQHF.

The chain carries TRBV18 and TRBJ2-5; D remains unclear. Trimming took off 3 bases at V and 2 bases at J, with 13 bases between the two ends. The CDR3 spans 15 residues. Germline CDR1 and CDR2: KGHSH and LQKENI. The CDR3 protein is CASSPLSRRQETQYF. CDR3 nucleotide sequence: TGTGCCAGCTCACCGCTTAGTCGCAGGCAAGAGACCCAGTACTTC.

The chain links TRBV20-1 to TRBJ1-2; D is unresolved. The V and J ends lost 6 bases and 12 bases respectively, with 20 bases between them. This CDR3 spans 12 amino acids. The germline gives CDR1 DFQATT, CDR2 SNEGSKA (reference sequence). CDR3 sequence (DNA): TGCAGTGCGCTGGAGCAATCTGGTGGGAACACCTTC. This translates into CSALEQSGGNTF.